Listed below are T cell receptor beta chains from one sample, sequenced in a study of cytomegalovirus exposure and HLA in healthy donors. Repertoires were generated with immunoSEQ multiplex PCR, while TCRdb's copy carries only in-frame clones and drops some. This repertoire shows some 150,000 clones, 80% to 90% found once; its top ten account for about 5%. The sequenced sample consisted of PBMCs. The receptors were sampled from a woman younger than 45 in good health and CMV-seronegative. The CDR3 runs from the conserved cysteine through the conserved F or W. A D gene is named only where the DNA matches it firmly. Some rows mark clone size as missing; the rest say once, few, many or name a class of expanded clone.

-,TRBV5-1,TRBD1,TRBJ2-1,CASSDPGQGDNEQFF,TGCGCCAGCAGCGATCCGGGACAGGGAGACAATGAGCAGTTCTTC
-,TRBV7-9,-,TRBJ2-7,CASSLAPSHEQYF,TGTGCCAGCAGCTTAGCCCCGTCCCACGAGCAGTACTTC
-,TRBV28,-,TRBJ2-4,CASISDSKNIQYF,TGTGCCAGCATTTCGGACTCCAAAAACATTCAGTACTTC
-,TRBV5-1,TRBD2,TRBJ2-1,CASSSTSGPGDEQFF,TGCGCCAGCAGCTCGACTAGCGGGCCTGGGGATGAGCAGTTCTTC
-,TRBV7-3,TRBD1,TRBJ2-1,CASSPQGGVEQFF,TGTGCCAGCAGCCCACAGGGGGGTGTTGAGCAGTTCTTC
-,TRBV27,TRBD2,TRBJ2-7,CASSLPGLADSYEQYF,TGTGCCAGCAGTTTACCAGGACTAGCGGACTCCTACGAGCAGTACTTC
once,TRBV27,TRBD2,TRBJ2-7,CASSLPRDYKYEQYF,TGTGCCAGCAGTTTACCAAGGGACTATAAGTACGAGCAGTACTTC
-,TRBV5-8,-,TRBJ1-4,CASSFPDGIF,TGTGCCAGCAGCTTCCCGGACGGGATTTTT
-,TRBV15,-,TRBJ2-4,CATSRDRAKNIQYF,TGTGCCACCAGCAGAGACAGAGCCAAAAACATTCAGTACTTC
-,TRBV5-6,TRBD1,TRBJ1-2,CASSRRDRANYGYTF,TGTGCCAGCAGCCGTCGGGACAGAGCTAACTATGGCTACACCTTC
-,TRBV19,-,TRBJ2-7,CASSPIPLTRVMMNEQYF,TGTGCCAGTAGTCCAATTCCCCTGACTCGTGTGATGATGAACGAGCAGTACTTC
-,TRBV7-2,-,TRBJ1-1,CASSLAQGTEAFF,TGTGCCAGCAGCTTAGCGCAGGGTACTGAAGCTTTCTTT
-,TRBV9,TRBD1,TRBJ2-7,CASSVVRGPYEQYF,TGTGCCAGCAGCGTAGTCAGGGGGCCCTACGAGCAGTACTTC
-,TRBV15,-,TRBJ1-5,CATSSQTGVNQPQHF,TGTGCCACCAGCAGCCAAACAGGAGTCAATCAGCCCCAGCATTTT
-,TRBV29-1,TRBD1,TRBJ2-3,CSVESSGVRGPTDTQYF,TGCAGCGTTGAAAGTAGTGGGGTCAGGGGGCCCACAGATACGCAGTATTTT
-,TRBV15,-,TRBJ2-7,CATSKLRDSGSYEQYF,TGTGCCACCAGCAAACTCCGGGACTCAGGTTCCTACGAGCAGTACTTC
-,TRBV14,TRBD2,TRBJ2-7,CASSLVAGGPDEQYF,TGTGCCAGCAGCCTGGTGGCGGGAGGGCCGGACGAGCAGTACTTC
few,TRBV18,TRBD1,TRBJ1-2,CASSPRTGDYGYTF,TGTGCCAGCTCACCTCGGACAGGGGACTATGGCTACACCTTC
-,TRBV4-1,TRBD1,TRBJ2-7,CASSPGTGGPYEQYF,TGCGCCAGCAGCCCTGGGACAGGGGGCCCCTACGAGCAGTACTTC
-,TRBV6-5,-,TRBJ2-7,CASSYRPSRSGQQYF,TGTGCCAGCAGTTACCGACCGTCCCGGTCCGGACAACAGTACTTC
-,TRBV18,-,TRBJ2-1,CASSPPPGGPTYNEQFF,TGTGCCAGCTCACCACCGCCAGGGGGGCCTACCTACAATGAGCAGTTCTTC
-,TRBV18,TRBD1,TRBJ2-7,CASSHPGQRTYEQYF,TGTGCCAGCTCGCATCCGGGACAGAGAACATACGAGCAGTACTTC
few,TRBV18,TRBD1,TRBJ1-1,CASSPRGPEAFF,TGTGCCAGCTCACCTAGGGGGCCTGAAGCTTTCTTT
-,TRBV10-3,-,TRBJ1-2,CAISESEGRYNYGYTF,TGTGCCATCAGTGAGTCGGAGGGAAGGTATAACTATGGCTACACCTTC
-,TRBV2,-,TRBJ2-2,CASRRGTGELFF,TGTGCCAGCAGAAGGGGCACCGGGGAGCTGTTTTTT
-,TRBV7-2,-,TRBJ2-2,CASTGGGGIGAGELFF,TGTGCCAGCACTGGGGGAGGGGGGATTGGCGCCGGGGAGCTGTTTTTT
-,TRBV28,TRBD2,TRBJ2-3,CASSSGLAGHTQYF,TGTGCCAGCAGTTCTGGACTAGCGGGACATACGCAGTATTTT
-,TRBV7-2,TRBD2,TRBJ2-3,CASSSSSGRTDTQYF,TGTGCCAGCAGTTCGTCTAGCGGGAGAACAGATACGCAGTATTTT
-,TRBV6-5,TRBD2,TRBJ2-7,CASSYSGTSGYEQYF,TGTGCCAGCAGTTACTCGGGAACTAGCGGGTACGAGCAGTACTTC
-,TRBV5-4,TRBD1,TRBJ2-7,CASSYGTGNYEQYF,TGTGCCAGCAGCTACGGGACAGGAAACTACGAGCAGTACTTC
-,TRBV7-3,TRBD2,TRBJ2-1,CASSAMGGYEQFF,TGTGCCAGCAGCGCAATGGGGGGGTATGAGCAGTTCTTC
-,TRBV4-3,-,TRBJ2-2,CASSQDPVTGELFF,TGCGCCAGCAGCCAAGACCCAGTAACCGGGGAGCTGTTTTTT
-,TRBV27,TRBD1,TRBJ1-2,CASRGIRQGARYGYTF,TGTGCCAGCCGAGGGATTAGACAGGGGGCGCGGTATGGCTACACCTTC
-,TRBV18,TRBD1,TRBJ2-2,CASSSRTGVGTGELFF,TGTGCCAGCTCATCCAGGACAGGGGTAGGCACCGGGGAGCTGTTTTTT
-,TRBV11-2,-,TRBJ2-7,CASSPMGQGYYEQYF,TGTGCCAGCAGCCCGATGGGGCAGGGGTACTACGAGCAGTACTTC
-,TRBV19,TRBD1,TRBJ1-5,CASSMQGAGGQPQHF,TGTGCCAGTAGTATGCAGGGGGCAGGGGGTCAGCCCCAGCATTTT
-,TRBV6-6,TRBD2,TRBJ2-1,CASSTLAGAYNEQFF,TGTGCCAGCAGTACCCTAGCGGGGGCCTACAATGAGCAGTTCTTC
once,TRBV28,-,TRBJ1-4,CASSWQGLREKLFF,TGTGCCAGCAGTTGGCAGGGTTTACGGGAAAAACTGTTTTTT
-,TRBV18,TRBD2,TRBJ2-7,CASSPAQREGYEQYF,TGTGCCAGCTCACCAGCCCAGCGGGAGGGCTACGAGCAGTACTTC
-,TRBV7-9,TRBD1,TRBJ2-2,CASSTRQGGTGELFF,TGTGCCAGCAGCACCCGACAGGGTGGGACCGGGGAGCTGTTTTTT
-,TRBV7-2,TRBD1,TRBJ1-5,CASSFPGQEKVNQPQHF,TGTGCCAGCAGCTTTCCGGGACAGGAGAAGGTCAATCAGCCCCAGCATTTT
-,TRBV9,-,TRBJ1-1,CASSVPGAEAFF,TGTGCCAGCAGCGTACCGGGAGCTGAAGCTTTCTTT
-,TRBV5-8,-,TRBJ2-3,CASSLDYSTDTQYF,TGTGCCAGCAGCTTGGACTACTCCACAGATACGCAGTATTTT
-,TRBV4-2,-,TRBJ2-7,CASSQPPMGPWKF,TGTGCCAGCAGCCAGCCCCCCATGGGCCCTTGGAAGTTC
-,TRBV28,-,TRBJ1-2,CASSLNPQAYGYTF,TGTGCCAGCAGTTTGAACCCTCAGGCCTATGGCTACACCTTC
-,TRBV7-2,-,TRBJ1-5,CACGTNNRPQHF,TGTGCCTGCGGGACGAATAATCGGCCCCAGCATTTT
-,TRBV4-1,TRBD2,TRBJ2-1,CASSQEYPSGRTGNEQFF,TGCGCCAGCAGCCAAGAGTACCCTAGCGGGAGAACAGGCAATGAGCAGTTCTTC
once,TRBV2,TRBD2,TRBJ2-1,CASSDTSGGPTWNEQFF,TGTGCCAGCAGTGACACTAGCGGGGGACCTACGTGGAATGAGCAGTTCTTC
-,TRBV19,TRBD2,TRBJ2-2,CASTTSGMNTGELFF,TGTGCCAGTACGACTAGCGGGATGAACACCGGGGAGCTGTTTTTT
-,TRBV28,-,TRBJ2-7,CASSLYGLARVSYEQYF,TGTGCCAGCAGTTTATACGGGCTAGCGCGTGTCTCCTACGAGCAGTACTTC